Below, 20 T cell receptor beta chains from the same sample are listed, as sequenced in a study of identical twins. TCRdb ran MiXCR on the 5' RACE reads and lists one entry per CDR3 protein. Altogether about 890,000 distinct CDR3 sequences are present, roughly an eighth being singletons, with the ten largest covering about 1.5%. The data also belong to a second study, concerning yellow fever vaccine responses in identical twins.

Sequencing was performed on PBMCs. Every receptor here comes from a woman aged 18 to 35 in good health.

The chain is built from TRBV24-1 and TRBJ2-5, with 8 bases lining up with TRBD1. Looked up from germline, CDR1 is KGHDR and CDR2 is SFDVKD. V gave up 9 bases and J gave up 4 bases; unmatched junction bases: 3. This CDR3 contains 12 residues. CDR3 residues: CATSDRGETQYF. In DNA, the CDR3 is TGTGCCACCTCCGACAGGGGAGAGACCCAGTACTTC.

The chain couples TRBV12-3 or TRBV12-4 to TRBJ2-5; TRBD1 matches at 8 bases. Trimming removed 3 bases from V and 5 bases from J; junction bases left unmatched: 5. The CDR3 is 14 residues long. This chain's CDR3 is CASSFQGAGETQYF. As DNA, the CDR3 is TGTGCCAGCAGTTTTCAGGGGGCTGGGGAGACCCAGTACTTC.

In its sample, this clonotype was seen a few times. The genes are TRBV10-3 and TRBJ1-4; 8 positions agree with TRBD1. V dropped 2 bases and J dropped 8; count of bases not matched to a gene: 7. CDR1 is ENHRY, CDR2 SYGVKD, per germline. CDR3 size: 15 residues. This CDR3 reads CAISEGTGGSEKLFF. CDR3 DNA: TGTGCCATCAGTGAGGGGACAGGTGGAAGCGAAAAACTGTTTTTT.

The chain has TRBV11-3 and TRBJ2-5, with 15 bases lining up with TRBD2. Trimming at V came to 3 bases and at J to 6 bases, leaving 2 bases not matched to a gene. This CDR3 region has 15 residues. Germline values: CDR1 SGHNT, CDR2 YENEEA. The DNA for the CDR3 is TGTGCCAGCAGCTTGGGGACTAGCGGGAGGCAGACCCAGTACTTC. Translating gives CASSLGTSGRQTQYF.

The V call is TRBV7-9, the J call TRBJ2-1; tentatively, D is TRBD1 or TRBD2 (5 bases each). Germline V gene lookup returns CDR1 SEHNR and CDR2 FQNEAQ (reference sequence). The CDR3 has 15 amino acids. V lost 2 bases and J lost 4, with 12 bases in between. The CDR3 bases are TGTGCCAGCAGCTTACCCCCGGGACCATACAATGAGCAGTTCTTC. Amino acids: CASSLPPGPYNEQFF.

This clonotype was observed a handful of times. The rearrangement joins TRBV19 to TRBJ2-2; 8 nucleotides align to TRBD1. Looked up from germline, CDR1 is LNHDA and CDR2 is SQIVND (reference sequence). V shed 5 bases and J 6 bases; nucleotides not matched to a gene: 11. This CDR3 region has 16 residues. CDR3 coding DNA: TGTGCCAGTAGTGTCACTCTAGGACAGGGTGCCGGGGAGCTGTTTTTT. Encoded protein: CASSVTLGQGAGELFF.

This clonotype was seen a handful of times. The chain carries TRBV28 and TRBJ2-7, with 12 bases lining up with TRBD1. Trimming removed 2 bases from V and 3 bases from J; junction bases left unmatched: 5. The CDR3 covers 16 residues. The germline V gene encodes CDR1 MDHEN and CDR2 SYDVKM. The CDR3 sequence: CASSLGGQGAFYEQYF. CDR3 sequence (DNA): TGTGCCAGCAGTTTAGGGGGACAGGGGGCATTCTACGAGCAGTACTTC.

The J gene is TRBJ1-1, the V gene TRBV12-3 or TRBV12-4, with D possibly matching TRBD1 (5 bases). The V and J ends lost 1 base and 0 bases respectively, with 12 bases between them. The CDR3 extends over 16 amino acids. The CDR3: CASSLVAGRMNTEAFF. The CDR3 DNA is TGTGCCAGCAGTTTAGTTGCAGGGCGGATGAACACTGAAGCTTTCTTT.

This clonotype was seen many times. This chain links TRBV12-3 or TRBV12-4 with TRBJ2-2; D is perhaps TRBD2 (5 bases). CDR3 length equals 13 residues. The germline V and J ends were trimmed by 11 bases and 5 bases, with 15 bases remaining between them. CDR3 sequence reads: CAFSPGLTGELFF. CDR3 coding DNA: TGTGCCTTCTCTCCGGGATTGACCGGGGAGCTGTTTTTT.

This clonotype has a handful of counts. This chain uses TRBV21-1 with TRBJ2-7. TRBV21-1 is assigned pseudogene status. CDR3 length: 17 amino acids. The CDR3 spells CASSKALRVWAGYEQYV. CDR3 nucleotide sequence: TGTGCCAGCAGCAAAGCGCTACGGGTCTGGGCTGGCTACGAGCAGTACGTC.

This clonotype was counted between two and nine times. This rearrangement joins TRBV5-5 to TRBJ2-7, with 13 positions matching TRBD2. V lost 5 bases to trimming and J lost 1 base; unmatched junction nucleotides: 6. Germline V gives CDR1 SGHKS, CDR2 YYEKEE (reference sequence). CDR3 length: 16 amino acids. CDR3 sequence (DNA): TGTGCCAGCAGTTCTGGACTAGCGGGGGTGTCCTACGAGCAGTACGTC. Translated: CASSSGLAGVSYEQYV.

CDR3 residues: CASSQDPTGYGNIQYF. CDR3 coding DNA: TGTGCCAGCAGCCAAGACCCGACAGGGTACGGAAACATTCAGTACTTC. The chain uses TRBV4-2 and TRBJ2-4; the match to TRBD1 covers 7 bases. The CDR3 extends over 16 amino acids. The V segment lost 0 bases and the J segment 6 bases; nucleotides outside the gene matches: 8. Germline V gene lookup returns CDR1 LGHNA and CDR2 YNFKEQ.

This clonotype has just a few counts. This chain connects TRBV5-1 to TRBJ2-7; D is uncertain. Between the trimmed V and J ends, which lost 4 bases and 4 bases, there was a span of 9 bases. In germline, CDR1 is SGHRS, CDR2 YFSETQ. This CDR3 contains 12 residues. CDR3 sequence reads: CASSTDGYEQYV. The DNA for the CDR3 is TGCGCCAGCAGCACGGACGGTTACGAGCAGTACGTC.

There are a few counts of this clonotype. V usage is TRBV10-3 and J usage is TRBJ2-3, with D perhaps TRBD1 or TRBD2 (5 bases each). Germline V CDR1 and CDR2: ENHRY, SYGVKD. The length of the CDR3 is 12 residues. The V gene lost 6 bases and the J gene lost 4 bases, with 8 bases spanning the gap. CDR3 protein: CAIRMGADTQYF. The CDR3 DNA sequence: TGTGCCATCAGGATGGGGGCAGATACGCAGTATTTT.

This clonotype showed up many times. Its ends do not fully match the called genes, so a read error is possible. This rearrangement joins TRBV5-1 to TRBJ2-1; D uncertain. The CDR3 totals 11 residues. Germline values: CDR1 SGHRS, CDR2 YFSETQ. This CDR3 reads CASSLLNEQFF. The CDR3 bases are TGTGCCAGCAGTTTGTTGAATGAGCAGTTCTTC.

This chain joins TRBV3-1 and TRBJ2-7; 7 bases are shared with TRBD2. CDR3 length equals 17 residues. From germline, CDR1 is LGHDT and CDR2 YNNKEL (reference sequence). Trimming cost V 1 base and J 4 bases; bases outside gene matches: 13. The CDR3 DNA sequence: TGTGCCAGCAGCCAAGGGAGCGGGATGCCCGTGTGGTACGAGCAGTACTTC. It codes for CASSQGSGMPVWYEQYF.

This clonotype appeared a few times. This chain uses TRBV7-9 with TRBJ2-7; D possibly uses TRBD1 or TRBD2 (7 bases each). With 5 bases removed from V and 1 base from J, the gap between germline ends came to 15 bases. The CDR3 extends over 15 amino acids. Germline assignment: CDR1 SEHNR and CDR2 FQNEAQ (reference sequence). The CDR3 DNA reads TGTGCCAGCAGCCCAGGGGGGGGGCAGTCCTACGAGCAGTACGTC. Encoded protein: CASSPGGGQSYEQYV.

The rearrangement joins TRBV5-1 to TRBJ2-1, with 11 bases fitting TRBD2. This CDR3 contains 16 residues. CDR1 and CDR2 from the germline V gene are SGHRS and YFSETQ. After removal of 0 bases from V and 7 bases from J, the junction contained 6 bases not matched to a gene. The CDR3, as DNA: TGCGCCAGCAGCTTGGCCCTACTAGCGGGAGCTAATGAGCAGTTCTTC. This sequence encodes CASSLALLAGANEQFF.

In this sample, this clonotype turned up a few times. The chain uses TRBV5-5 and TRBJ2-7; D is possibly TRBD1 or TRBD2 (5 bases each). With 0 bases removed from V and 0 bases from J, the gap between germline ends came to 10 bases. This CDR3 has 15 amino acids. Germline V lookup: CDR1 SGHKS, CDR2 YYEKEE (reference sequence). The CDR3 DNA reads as TGTGCCAGCAGCTTGGTAGGGACGTACTCCTACGAGCAGTACTTC. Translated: CASSLVGTYSYEQYF. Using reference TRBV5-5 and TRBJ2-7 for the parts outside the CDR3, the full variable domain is DAGVTQSPTHLIKTRGQQVTLRCSPISGHKSVSWYQQVLGQGPQFIFQYYEKEERGRGNFPDRFSARQFPNYSSELNVNALLLGDSALYLCASSLVGTYSYEQYFGPGTRLTVT.

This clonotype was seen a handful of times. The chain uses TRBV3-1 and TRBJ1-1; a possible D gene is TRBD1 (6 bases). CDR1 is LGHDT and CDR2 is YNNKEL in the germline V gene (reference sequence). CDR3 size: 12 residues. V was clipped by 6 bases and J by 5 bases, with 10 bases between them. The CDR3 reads CASRGGRTEAFF. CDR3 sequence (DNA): TGTGCCAGCAGGGGGGGGCGTACTGAAGCTTTCTTT.